The 20 T cell receptor beta chains below were found in one sample sequenced in a study of human T cells and chemical hapten exposure. TCRdb used MiXCR to reprocess the RACE reads, holding one entry per CDR3 protein. Among fewer than 300,000 distinct CDR3 sequences listed, approximately 8.6% were seen once. Time point given: pre-sensitization, week 0. Treatment noted: therapeutic diphenylcyclopropenone sensitization with weekly scalp DPC. The specimen comprised whole blood, sampled in connection with sensitization to the hapten diphenylcyclopropenone (DPC). These receptors all come from a woman aged 40-49 years with alopecia areata. Some clones in this sample may be carry-over from other donors' samples.

This clonotype was recorded a few times. The chain uses TRBV6-2 or TRBV6-3 and TRBJ2-5, with D hard to call. V was shortened by 0 bases and J by 7 bases, with 3 bases between the two germline ends. This CDR3 has 11 residues. Germline CDR1 reads MNHEY; CDR2 reads SVGEGT. CDR3 nucleotide sequence: TGTGCCAGCAGTTACTCGCGGACCCAGTACTTC. Protein product: CASSYSRTQYF.

In this sample, this clonotype turned up a few times. J is TRBJ1-1 and V is TRBV5-1; D uncertain. Germline V lookup: CDR1 SGHRS, CDR2 YFSETQ. Trimming took off 0 bases at V and 1 base at J, with 7 bases between the two ends. This CDR3 contains 14 residues. CDR3 amino acids: CASSLVQRNTEAFF. The DNA for the CDR3 is TGCGCCAGCAGCTTGGTACAGAGGAACACTGAAGCTTTCTTT.

The chain is built from TRBV6-5 and TRBJ1-6; 7 bases are a match to TRBD1. The CDR3 totals 18 residues. With 6 bases clipped from V and 3 bases from J, the junction kept 14 bases outside the gene matches. Germline V gene lookup returns CDR1 MNHEY and CDR2 SVGAGI. The CDR3 DNA reads TGTGCCAGCAGCTTAGAAACAGGGGTTATGGGCTATAATTCACCCCTCCACTTT. Amino acid sequence: CASSLETGVMGYNSPLHF.

The sample holds a few counts of this clonotype. This chain links TRBV7-2 with TRBJ2-7; tentatively, D is TRBD2 (6 bases). CDR1 is SGHTA, CDR2 FQGNSA, per germline. V gave up 5 bases and J gave up 2 bases, with 13 bases separating them. CDR3 length: 14 residues. CDR3 bases: TGTGCCAGCAGCCGACGGGACTTAACCTACGAGCAGTACTTC. Its protein is CASSRRDLTYEQYF.

This clonotype appeared a few times. This sequence joins TRBV6-1 and TRBJ1-5, with 12 bases fitting TRBD1. Looked up from germline, CDR1 is MNHNS and CDR2 is SASEGT. The CDR3 length is 18 residues. After removal of 4 bases from V and 0 bases from J, the junction contained 7 bases not matched to a gene. CDR3 protein: CASSAGTGGIYSNQPQHF. The CDR3 DNA is TGTGCCAGCAGTGCCGGGACAGGGGGCATTTATAGCAATCAGCCCCAGCATTTT.

This clonotype was detected a few times. The rearrangement links TRBV12-3 or TRBV12-4 to TRBJ2-3; the match to TRBD1 covers 10 bases. Losses at the gene ends were 6 bases for V and 6 bases for J; bases not matched to a gene: 9. The CDR3 runs 15 residues. CDR3 region: CASRMDRGSWDTQYF. CDR3 coding DNA: TGTGCCAGCAGAATGGACAGGGGGAGTTGGGATACGCAGTATTTT.

The chain carries TRBV28 and TRBJ1-1; 7 bases line up with TRBD1. The CDR3 totals 14 residues. Trimming took 2 bases from V and 2 from J; bases not matched to a gene: 2. Germline CDR1 reads MDHEN; CDR2 reads SYDVKM. This CDR3 is CASSLRDRNTEAFF. In nucleotides, the CDR3 is TGTGCCAGCAGTTTACGGGACAGAAACACTGAAGCTTTCTTT.

V and J are TRBV20-1 and TRBJ2-3, with 7 bases identical to TRBD2. The germline V gene encodes CDR1 DFQATT and CDR2 SNEGSKA (reference sequence). There are 14 residues in the CDR3. Trimming at V came to 0 bases and at J to 1 base, leaving 1 base not matched to a gene. CDR3 sequence reads: CSAREAGGTDTQYF. The CDR3 bases are TGCAGTGCTAGAGAGGCGGGAGGCACAGATACGCAGTATTTT.

This chain connects TRBV5-1 to TRBJ1-2; 7 nucleotides align to TRBD1. The CDR3 length is 13 residues. The germline CDR1 and CDR2 sequences are SGHRS and YFSETQ. V gave up 4 bases and J gave up 4 bases; unmatched junction bases: 4. CDR3 sequence: CASSPTGAYGYTF. The CDR3, as DNA: TGCGCCAGCAGCCCTACAGGGGCCTATGGCTACACCTTC.

A few counts support this clonotype. The V gene is TRBV20-1, the J gene TRBJ1-5; D is perhaps TRBD1 (5 bases). Germline CDR1 DFQATT, CDR2 SNEGSKA (reference sequence). The CDR3 totals 13 residues. V shed 3 bases and J shed 9 bases, with 15 bases lying between them. CDR3 DNA: TGCAGTGCTAGGGTAGGGACCCTGTCGCCCCAGCATTTT. It is translated as CSARVGTLSPQHF.

The chain uses TRBV10-3 and TRBJ2-5; D is perhaps TRBD2 (6 bases). V was clipped by 0 bases and J by 10 bases, with 12 bases between them. Germline values: CDR1 ENHRY, CDR2 SYGVKD. CDR3 length equals 13 residues. This CDR3 reads CAISESRERGQYF. The CDR3 DNA is TGTGCCATCAGTGAGTCCCGGGAGAGAGGCCAGTACTTC.

This clonotype was found many times. The gene calls are TRBV5-1 and TRBJ2-3, with 8 bases that match TRBD2. Trimming took 3 bases from V and 0 from J; bases not matched to a gene: 3. The germline V gene has CDR1 SGHRS and CDR2 YFSETQ. The CDR3 totals 15 residues. The DNA of the CDR3 is TGCGCCAGCAGCTCGGGGGGGCCTAGCACAGATACGCAGTATTTT. It is translated as CASSSGGPSTDTQYF.

The chain carries TRBV19 and TRBJ2-3, with 8 bases that match TRBD1. This CDR3 is built from 15 residues. CDR1 is LNHDA, CDR2 SQIVND, per germline (reference sequence). After removal of 5 bases from V and 0 bases from J, the junction contained 4 bases not matched to a gene. The CDR3 DNA sequence: TGTGCCAGTAGTCGACAGGGGACTAGCACAGATACGCAGTATTTT. Translating gives CASSRQGTSTDTQYF.

V and J are TRBV12-3 or TRBV12-4 and TRBJ2-1; D is ambiguous. The V end lost 1 base, the J end lost 3 bases, and 7 bases lay between the germline ends. The CDR3 is made up of 14 amino acids. CDR3 DNA sequence: TGTGCCAGCAGTTTAGTTCCAGGCTACAATGAGCAGTTCTTC. Its translation is CASSLVPGYNEQFF.

This clonotype was observed a handful of times. This rearrangement joins TRBV5-1 to TRBJ2-1; possible D gene TRBD2, 6 bases. V lost 3 bases, J lost 4 bases, and 14 bases lay in between. Germline V gene data show CDR1 as SGHRS and CDR2 as YFSETQ. The CDR3 runs to 15 residues. CDR3 in amino acids: CASSSGDGSYNEQFF. The DNA of the CDR3 is TGCGCCAGCAGCTCTGGGGACGGGAGTTACAATGAGCAGTTCTTC.

This clonotype was detected a few times. The chain recombines TRBV6-2 or TRBV6-3 with TRBJ2-5, with D unresolved. Trimming took 2 bases from V and 1 from J, leaving 8 bases between them. CDR1 is MNHEY, CDR2 SVGEGT, per germline. The CDR3 has 14 residues. In DNA form, the CDR3 reads TGTGCCAGCAGTTACAGGCCAGGCCAAGAGACCCAGTACTTC. It is translated as CASSYRPGQETQYF.

The table lists this clonotype with many counts. The rearrangement links TRBV5-1 to TRBJ2-3; D uncertain. CDR1 is SGHRS, CDR2 YFSETQ, per germline. Trimming shortened V by 2 bases and J by 0 bases, and 7 bases separated the two germline ends. The CDR3 is 14 residues long. Here the CDR3 reads CASSFQRSTDTQYF. In nucleotides, the CDR3 is TGCGCCAGCAGCTTCCAGCGAAGCACAGATACGCAGTATTTT.

This clonotype has a handful of counts. V usage is TRBV7-2 and J usage is TRBJ2-2; possibly TRBD1 for D (5 bases). V was pared by 3 bases and J by 7 bases, with 12 bases between. Germline V gene sequence: CDR1 SGHTA, CDR2 FQGNSA. The CDR3 length is 14 residues. CDR3 DNA sequence: TGTGCCAGCAGCTTTCGACAGCCTGGCGGGGAGCTGTTTTTT. This translates into CASSFRQPGGELFF. Looking up the rest from reference TRBV7-2 and TRBJ2-2 gives the full variable domain: GAGVSQSPSNKVTEKGKDVELRCDPISGHTALYWYRQSLGQGLEFLIYFQGNSAPDKSGLPSDRFSAERTGGSVSTLTIQRTQQEDSAVYLCASSFRQPGGELFFGEGSRLTVL.

The CDR3 loop reads CAISGPAGITGELFF. The CDR3 DNA reads TGTGCCATCAGTGGCCCAGCGGGAATCACCGGGGAGCTGTTTTTT. V usage is TRBV10-3 and J usage is TRBJ2-2, with 7 bases aligning to TRBD2. This CDR3 contains 15 residues. Germline V CDR1 and CDR2: ENHRY, SYGVKD. V trimming: 4 bases; J trimming: 4 bases; junction bases outside the gene matches: 6.

V gene TRBV7-8 combines with J gene TRBJ2-1, with D unclear. CDR3 length equals 15 residues. Trimming pared 2 bases from V and 2 bases from J, leaving 10 bases between. CDR1 and CDR2 from the germline V gene are SGHVS and FQNEAQ. Here the CDR3 reads CASSLPGYPYNEQFF. The CDR3 bases are TGTGCCAGCAGCTTACCGGGCTACCCCTACAATGAGCAGTTCTTC.